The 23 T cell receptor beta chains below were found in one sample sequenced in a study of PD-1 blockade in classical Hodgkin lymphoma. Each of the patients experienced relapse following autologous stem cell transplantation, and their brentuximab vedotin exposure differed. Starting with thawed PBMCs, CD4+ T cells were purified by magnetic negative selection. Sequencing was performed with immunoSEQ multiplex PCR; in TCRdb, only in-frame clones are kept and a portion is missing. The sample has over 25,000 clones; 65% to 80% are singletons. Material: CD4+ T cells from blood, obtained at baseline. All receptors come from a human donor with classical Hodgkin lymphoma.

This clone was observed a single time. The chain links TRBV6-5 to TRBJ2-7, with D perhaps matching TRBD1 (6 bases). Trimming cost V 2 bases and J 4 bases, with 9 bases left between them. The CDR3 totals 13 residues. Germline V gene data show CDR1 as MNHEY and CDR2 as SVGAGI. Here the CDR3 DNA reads TGTGCCAGCAGTTACGGCAGGGGATACGAGCAGTACTTC. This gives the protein CASSYGRGYEQYF.

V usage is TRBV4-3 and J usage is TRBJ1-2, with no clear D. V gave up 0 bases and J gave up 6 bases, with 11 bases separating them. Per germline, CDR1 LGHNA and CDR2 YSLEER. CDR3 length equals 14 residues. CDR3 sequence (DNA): TGCGCCAGCAGCCAAGATCATGTGGGAAATGGCTACACCTTC. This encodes CASSQDHVGNGYTF.

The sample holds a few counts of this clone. As DNA, the CDR3 is TGTGCCAGCTCGGACGGACCCACCGGGGAGCTGTTTTTT. Its protein product is CASSDGPTGELFF. The V call is TRBV6-1, the J call TRBJ2-2; the D is unclear. Germline V gene lookup returns CDR1 MNHNS and CDR2 SASEGT. Between the trimmed V and J ends, which lost 8 bases and 4 bases, there was a span of 11 bases. This CDR3 comprises 13 residues.

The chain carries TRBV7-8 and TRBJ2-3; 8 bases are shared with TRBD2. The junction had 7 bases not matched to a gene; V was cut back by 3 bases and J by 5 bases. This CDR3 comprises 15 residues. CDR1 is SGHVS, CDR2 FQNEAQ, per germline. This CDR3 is CASSFQRGPIDTQYF. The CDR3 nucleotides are TGTGCCAGCAGCTTTCAGCGGGGGCCCATAGATACGCAGTATTTT.

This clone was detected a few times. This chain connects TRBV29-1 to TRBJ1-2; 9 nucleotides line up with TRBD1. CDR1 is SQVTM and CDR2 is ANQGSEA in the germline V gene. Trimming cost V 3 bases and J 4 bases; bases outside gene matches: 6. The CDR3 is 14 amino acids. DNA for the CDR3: TGCAGCGTTGATTCCGGACAGGGGTCCTATGGCTACACCTTC. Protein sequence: CSVDSGQGSYGYTF.

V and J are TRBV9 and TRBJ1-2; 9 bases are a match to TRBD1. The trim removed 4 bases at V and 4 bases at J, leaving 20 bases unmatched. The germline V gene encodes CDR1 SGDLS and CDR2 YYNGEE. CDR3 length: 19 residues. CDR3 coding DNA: TGTGCCAGCAGCACTCGAGGTTCGGACAGGGGTAGGTTGGGCTATGGCTACACCTTC. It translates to CASSTRGSDRGRLGYGYTF.

CDR3 nucleotide sequence: TGCAGTGCTGAACTTAATGAAAAACTGTTTTTT. Its translation is CSAELNEKLFF. The chain has TRBV20-1 and TRBJ1-4; no reliable D call. Trimming stripped 5 bases from V and 4 bases from J, with 5 bases between. Germline CDR1 reads DFQATT; CDR2 reads SNEGSKA (reference sequence). This CDR3 has 11 amino acids.

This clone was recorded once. CDR3 bases: TGTGCCAGCAGCTTTTCCGACGCACTCTGGGAGTACTTC. It yields the protein CASSFSDALWEYF. The chain has TRBV5-5 and TRBJ2-7, with D hard to call. Germline CDR1 and CDR2: SGHKS and YYEKEE (reference sequence). V gave up 2 bases and J gave up 11 bases, with 17 bases separating them. The length of the CDR3 is 13 residues.

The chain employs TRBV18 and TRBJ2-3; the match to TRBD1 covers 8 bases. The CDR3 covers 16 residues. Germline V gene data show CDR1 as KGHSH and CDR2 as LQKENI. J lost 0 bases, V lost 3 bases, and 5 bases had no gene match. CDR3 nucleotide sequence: TGTGCCAGCTCACCTAGACAGGGGTTCAGCACAGATACGCAGTATTTT. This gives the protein CASSPRQGFSTDTQYF.

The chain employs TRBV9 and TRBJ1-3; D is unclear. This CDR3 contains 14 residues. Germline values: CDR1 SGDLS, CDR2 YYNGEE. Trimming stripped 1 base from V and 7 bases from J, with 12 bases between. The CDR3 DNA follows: TGTGCCAGCAGCGTATATCCGATAGTGAACACCATATATTTT. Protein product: CASSVYPIVNTIYF.

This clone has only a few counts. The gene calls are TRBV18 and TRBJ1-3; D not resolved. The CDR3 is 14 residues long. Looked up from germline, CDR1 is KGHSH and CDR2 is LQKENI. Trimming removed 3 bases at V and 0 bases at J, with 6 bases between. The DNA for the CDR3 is TGTGCCAGCTCACCGATTGGCTCTGGAAACACCATATATTTT. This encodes CASSPIGSGNTIYF.

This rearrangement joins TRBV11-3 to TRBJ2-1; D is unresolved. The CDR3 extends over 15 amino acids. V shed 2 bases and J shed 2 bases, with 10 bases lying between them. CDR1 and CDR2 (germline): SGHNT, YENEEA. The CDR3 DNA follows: TGTGCCAGCAGCTTACAAGGGAAGGCCTACAATGAGCAGTTCTTC. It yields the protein CASSLQGKAYNEQFF. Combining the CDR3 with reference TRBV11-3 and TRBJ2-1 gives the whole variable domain EAGVVQSPRYKIIEKKQPVAFWCNPISGHNTLYWYLQNLGQGPELLIRYENEEAVDDSQLPKDRFSAERLKGVDSTLKIQPAELGDSAVYLCASSLQGKAYNEQFFGPGTRLTVL.

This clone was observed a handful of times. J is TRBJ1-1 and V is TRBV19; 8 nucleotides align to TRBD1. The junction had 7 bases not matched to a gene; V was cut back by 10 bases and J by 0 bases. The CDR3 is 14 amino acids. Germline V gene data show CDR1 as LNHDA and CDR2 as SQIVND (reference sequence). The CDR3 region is CATRQGALNTEAFF. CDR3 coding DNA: TGTGCCACCCGGCAGGGGGCCTTGAACACTGAAGCTTTCTTT.

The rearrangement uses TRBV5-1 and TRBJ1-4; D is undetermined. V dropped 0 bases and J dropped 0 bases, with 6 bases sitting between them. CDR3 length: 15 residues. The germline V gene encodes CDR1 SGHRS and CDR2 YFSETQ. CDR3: CASSLGGATNEKLFF. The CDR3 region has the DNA TGCGCCAGCAGCTTGGGTGGGGCAACTAATGAAAAACTGTTTTTT.

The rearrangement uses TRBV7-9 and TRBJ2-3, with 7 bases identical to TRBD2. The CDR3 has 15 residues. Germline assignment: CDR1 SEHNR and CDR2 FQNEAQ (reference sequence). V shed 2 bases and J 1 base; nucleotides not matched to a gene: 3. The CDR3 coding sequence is TGTGCCAGCAGCTTACTCAGCGGGGGCACAGATACGCAGTATTTT. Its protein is CASSLLSGGTDTQYF.

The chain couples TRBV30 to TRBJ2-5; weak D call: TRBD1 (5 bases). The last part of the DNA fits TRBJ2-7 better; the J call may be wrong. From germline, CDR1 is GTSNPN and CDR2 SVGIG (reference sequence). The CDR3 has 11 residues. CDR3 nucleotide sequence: TGTGCCTGGGGACACCTCTACGAGCAGTACTTC. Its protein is CAWGHLYEQYF.

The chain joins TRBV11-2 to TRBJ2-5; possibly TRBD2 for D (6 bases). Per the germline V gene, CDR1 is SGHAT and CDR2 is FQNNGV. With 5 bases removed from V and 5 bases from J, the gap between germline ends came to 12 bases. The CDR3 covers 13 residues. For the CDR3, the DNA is TGTGCCAGCAGCCGGGGGTGGGGGGAGACCCAGTACTTC. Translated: CASSRGWGETQYF.

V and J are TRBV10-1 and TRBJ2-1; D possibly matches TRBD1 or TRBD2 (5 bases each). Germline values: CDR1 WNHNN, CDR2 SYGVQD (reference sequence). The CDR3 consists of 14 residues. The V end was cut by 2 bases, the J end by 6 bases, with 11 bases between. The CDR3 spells CASSEKWDGNEQFF. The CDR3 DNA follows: TGCGCCAGCAGTGAGAAATGGGACGGCAATGAGCAGTTCTTC.

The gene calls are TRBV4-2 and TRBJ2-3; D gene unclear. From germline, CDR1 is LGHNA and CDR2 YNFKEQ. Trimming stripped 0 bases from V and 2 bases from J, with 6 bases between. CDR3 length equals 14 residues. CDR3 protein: CASSQEAITDTQYF. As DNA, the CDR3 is TGTGCCAGCAGCCAAGAAGCGATCACAGATACGCAGTATTTT.

The DNA of the CDR3 is TGCAGCGTTGAGAAGGCTAGCGGGGAGCCCCAGCATTTT. This codes for CSVEKASGEPQHF. V is TRBV29-1 and J is TRBJ1-5; no firm D call. V lost 3 bases, J lost 8 bases, and 14 bases lay in between. The CDR3 consists of 13 residues. Germline V CDR1 and CDR2: SQVTM, ANQGSEA.

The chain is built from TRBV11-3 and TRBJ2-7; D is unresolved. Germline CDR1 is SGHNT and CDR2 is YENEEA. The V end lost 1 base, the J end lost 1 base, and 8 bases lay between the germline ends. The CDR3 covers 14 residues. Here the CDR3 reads CASSLGGGSYEQYF. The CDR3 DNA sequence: TGTGCCAGCAGCTTAGGCGGCGGTTCCTACGAGCAGTACTTC.

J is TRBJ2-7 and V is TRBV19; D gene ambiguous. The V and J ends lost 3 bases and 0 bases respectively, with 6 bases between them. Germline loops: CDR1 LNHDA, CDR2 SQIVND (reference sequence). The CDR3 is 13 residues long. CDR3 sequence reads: CASSIATSYEQYF. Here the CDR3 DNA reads TGTGCCAGTAGTATTGCCACCTCCTACGAGCAGTACTTC.

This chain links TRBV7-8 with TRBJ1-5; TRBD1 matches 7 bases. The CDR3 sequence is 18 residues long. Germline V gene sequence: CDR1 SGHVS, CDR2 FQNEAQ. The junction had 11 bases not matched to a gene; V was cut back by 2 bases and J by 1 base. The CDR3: CASSLTPKQGWSNQPQHF. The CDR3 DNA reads TGTGCCAGCAGCTTAACACCCAAACAGGGGTGGAGCAATCAGCCCCAGCATTTT.